These 7 T cell receptor beta chains share one sample of origin, sequenced in a study of T cell repertoires in cytomegalovirus infection. Using its own MiXCR run on the reads, TCRdb lists one record per CDR3 protein. The data show some 700,000 distinct CDR3 sequences, 33% seen once. What these receptors recognize is not known. This specimen was cultured PBMCs, taken from culture after CMV antigen stimulation. These receptors were obtained from a human donor in good health (CMV status not recorded). Some clones in this sample may be carry-over from other donors' samples.

The chain recombines TRBV7-2 with TRBJ2-3, with 13 nucleotides matching TRBD2. Germline loops: CDR1 SGHTA, CDR2 FQGNSA. After removal of 4 bases from V and 6 bases from J, the junction contained 7 bases not matched to a gene. The length of the CDR3 is 16 residues. The CDR3 DNA is TGTGCCAGCAGCTCGCTACTAGCGGGGGGGCTGGATACGCAGTATTTT. This sequence encodes CASSSLLAGGLDTQYF.

CDR3 in DNA: TGTGCCAGCAGCAACGGACAGGGGACCCAGCATTTT. Translated: CASSNGQGTQHF. V and J are TRBV3-1 and TRBJ1-5; 9 bases are a match to TRBD1. This CDR3 spans 12 amino acids. V gave up 5 bases and J gave up 11 bases; unmatched junction bases: 4. Germline assignment: CDR1 LGHDT and CDR2 YNNKEL (reference sequence).

V usage is TRBV20-1 and J usage is TRBJ2-7; D gene unclear. The V end lost 5 bases, the J end lost 1 base, and 18 bases lay between the germline ends. Germline lookup yields CDR1 DFQATT and CDR2 SNEGSKA (reference sequence). This CDR3 has 15 residues. Here the CDR3 reads CSARRWTPRSYEQYF. DNA for the CDR3: TGCAGTGCTCGCCGGTGGACGCCGCGGTCCTACGAGCAGTACTTC.

This clonotype has just a few counts. The V gene is TRBV2, the J gene TRBJ2-3; D is undetermined. Germline V lookup: CDR1 SNHLY, CDR2 FYNNEI. Trimming took off 4 bases at V and 7 bases at J, with 6 bases between the two ends. This CDR3 comprises 11 residues. The chain's CDR3 is CASSVGNTQYF. The CDR3 DNA reads as TGTGCCAGCAGTGTTGGGAATACGCAGTATTTT. The full variable domain, completed using reference TRBV2 and TRBJ2-3, is EPEVTQTPSHQVTQMGQEVILRCVPISNHLYFYWYRQILGQKVEFLVSFYNNEISEKSEIFDDQFSVERPDGSNFTLKIRSTKLEDSAMYFCASSVGNTQYFGPGTRLTVL.

The chain carries TRBV7-9 and TRBJ1-3; 9 positions match TRBD1. CDR3 length equals 16 residues. The V and J ends lost 6 bases and 8 bases, in that order; junction bases with no gene match: 14. Germline V lookup: CDR1 SEHNR, CDR2 FQNEAQ (reference sequence). The CDR3 spells CASRKLTGGPFDTIYF. DNA of the CDR3: TGTGCCAGCAGAAAACTGACAGGGGGACCTTTTGACACCATATATTTT.

The chain recombines TRBV11-2 with TRBJ1-1; unclear D gene. The germline gives CDR1 SGHAT, CDR2 FQNNGV. This CDR3 comprises 13 residues. V was pared by 7 bases and J by 3 bases, with 12 bases between. The CDR3 sequence is CASKVLGYTEAFF. The CDR3 nucleotides read TGTGCCAGCAAGGTGCTTGGGTACACTGAAGCTTTCTTT. Combining the CDR3 with reference TRBV11-2 and TRBJ1-1 gives the whole variable domain EAGVAQSPRYKIIEKRQSVAFWCNPISGHATLYWYQQILGQGPKLLIQFQNNGVVDDSQLPKDRFSAERLKGVDSTLKIQPAKLEDSAVYLCASKVLGYTEAFFGQGTRLTVV.

This clonotype was seen at least ten times. CDR3 DNA sequence: TGTGCCAGCAGCCCGGACGGTTATGGGAATCAGCCCCAGCATTTT. Residues: CASSPDGYGNQPQHF. The V call is TRBV7-2, the J call TRBJ1-5; D ambiguous. Germline V gives CDR1 SGHTA, CDR2 FQGNSA. The CDR3 totals 15 residues. V was clipped by 5 bases and J by 4 bases, with 15 bases between them.